The 19 T cell receptor beta chains listed next were all sequenced from one sample in a study of T cell responses to AZD1222 COVID-19 vaccine. Data came from immunoSEQ multiplex PCR; TCRdb stores just in-frame clones and leaves some out. The sample has 110,000 to 150,000 clones, about 93% seen once. The specimen comprised peripheral blood, sampled on day 0 of AZD1222 vaccination. The receptors originated from an adult in good health.

The chain joins TRBV7-2 to TRBJ1-1, with D hard to call. Germline loops: CDR1 SGHTA, CDR2 FQGNSA. The CDR3 runs 13 residues. V was shortened by 3 bases and J by 3 bases, with 8 bases between the two germline ends. CDR3 DNA: TGTGCCAGCAGCTTTAGGCGGGACACTGAAGCTTTCTTT. Translating it yields CASSFRRDTEAFF.

This clone was seen only once. This chain joins TRBV6-2 or TRBV6-3 and TRBJ1-2, with D unclear. Trimming shortened V by 2 bases and J by 5 bases, and 15 bases separated the two germline ends. CDR1 is MNHEY, CDR2 SVGEGT, per germline. The CDR3 loop spans 15 amino acids. The CDR3 nucleotides read TGTGCCAGCAGTTACCTCGCCCGAGGAGGGTATGGCTACACCTTC. Protein sequence: CASSYLARGGYGYTF.

This chain's CDR3 is CASSQVRSLNTEAFF. CDR3 DNA: TGTGCCAGCAGCCAGGTACGGTCCTTGAACACTGAAGCTTTCTTT. V is TRBV14 and J is TRBJ1-1; no firm D call. The germline V and J ends were trimmed by 3 bases and 0 bases, with 11 bases remaining between them. Looked up from germline, CDR1 is SGHDN and CDR2 is FVKESK. CDR3 length: 15 amino acids. Complete variable domain (other parts from reference TRBV14 and TRBJ1-1): EAGVTQFPSHSVIEKGQTVTLRCDPISGHDNLYWYRRVMGKEIKFLLHFVKESKQDESGMPNNRFLAERTGGTYSTLKVQPAELEDSGVYFCASSQVRSLNTEAFFGQGTRLTVV.

The rearrangement links TRBV10-3 to TRBJ1-1; D perhaps matches TRBD1 (5 bases). This CDR3 contains 13 residues. Between the trimmed V and J ends, which lost 10 bases and 4 bases, there was a span of 16 bases. Germline V gene data show CDR1 as ENHRY and CDR2 as SYGVKD. The CDR3 spells CATKGDGVTEAFF. The CDR3, as DNA: TGTGCCACCAAAGGGGACGGGGTCACTGAAGCTTTCTTT.

The rearrangement joins TRBV10-3 to TRBJ1-3; no definite D call. V was clipped by 4 bases and J by 4 bases, with 11 bases between them. The CDR3 sequence is 14 residues long. Germline CDR1 reads ENHRY; CDR2 reads SYGVKD. CDR3 coding DNA: TGTGCCATCAGTGCCATGGTTGGAGGAAACACCATATATTTT. Translated, it gives CAISAMVGGNTIYF.

This clone was observed a single time. The rearrangement joins TRBV6-2 or TRBV6-3 to TRBJ1-5, with D possibly matching TRBD1 (5 bases). V lost 2 bases and J 7 bases, leaving 15 bases between the germline ends. The CDR3 contains 15 residues. Germline V gene lookup returns CDR1 MNHEY and CDR2 SVGEGT. CDR3 DNA: TGTGCCAGCAGTTACAGGCGGGGGGGAGGCCAGCCCCAGCATTTT. It specifies CASSYRRGGGQPQHF.

This clone was found once. The chain combines TRBV6-5 with TRBJ2-2; no clear D. The CDR3 runs to 13 residues. Germline CDR1 reads MNHEY; CDR2 reads SVGAGI. V was clipped by 8 bases and J by 2 bases, with 9 bases between them. CDR3 in amino acids: CASLAANTGELFF. The DNA of the CDR3 is TGTGCCAGCTTGGCAGCCAACACCGGGGAGCTGTTTTTT.

V usage is TRBV7-9 and J usage is TRBJ1-5; weak D call: TRBD1 (5 bases). The CDR3 runs to 12 residues. V shed 4 bases and J shed 7 bases, with 8 bases lying between them. Germline CDR1 SEHNR, CDR2 FQNEAQ (reference sequence). For the CDR3, the DNA is TGTGCCAGCAGCTCTGGGGGGCAGCCCCAGCATTTT. Translating it yields CASSSGGQPQHF.

Remarks on this clone: Other DNA variants within this sample encode the same CDR3. The chain joins TRBV28 to TRBJ1-6; D not resolved. Per germline, CDR1 MDHEN and CDR2 SYDVKM. The CDR3 is made up of 12 amino acids. Trimming shortened V by 2 bases and J by 7 bases, and 3 bases separated the two germline ends. CDR3 DNA sequence: TGTGCCAGCAGTTTAGTCAATTCACCCCTCCACTTT. The encoded protein is CASSLVNSPLHF.

The chain joins TRBV5-4 to TRBJ1-2, with 11 bases lining up with TRBD1. With V trimmed by 1 base and J by 8 bases, 7 bases remained unmatched. The length of the CDR3 is 15 residues. Germline CDR1 is SGHNT and CDR2 is YYREEE (reference sequence). CDR3 in amino acids: CASSLPGQGARGYTF. DNA for the CDR3: TGTGCCAGCAGCTTGCCTGGACAGGGGGCGCGAGGCTACACCTTC.

The sample holds one count of this clone. This rearrangement joins TRBV15 to TRBJ1-2, with D unresolved. CDR1 is LNHNV and CDR2 is YYDKDF in the germline V gene (reference sequence). V shed 0 bases and J shed 14 bases, with 16 bases lying between them. The CDR3 totals 13 residues. This CDR3 reads CATSRDTYGAVTF. The CDR3 nucleotides read TGTGCCACCAGCAGAGATACTTACGGTGCGGTTACCTTC.

The rearrangement uses TRBV7-9 and TRBJ2-2; D remains unclear. From germline, CDR1 is SEHNR and CDR2 FQNEAQ (reference sequence). Trimming took off 2 bases at V and 4 bases at J, with 11 bases between the two ends. The CDR3 sequence is 15 residues long. CDR3 region: CASSLLSHGTGELFF. CDR3 sequence (DNA): TGTGCCAGCAGCTTACTTTCCCATGGCACCGGGGAGCTGTTTTTT.

This chain joins TRBV19 and TRBJ1-5; D may be TRBD1 (6 bases). The CDR3 sequence is 13 residues long. The germline V and J ends were trimmed by 5 bases and 7 bases, with 12 bases remaining between them. The germline V gene encodes CDR1 LNHDA and CDR2 SQIVND (reference sequence). Here the CDR3 reads CASSPGGVQPQHF. In DNA form, the CDR3 reads TGTGCCAGTAGTCCCGGGGGCGTACAGCCCCAGCATTTT.

The chain couples TRBV5-1 to TRBJ1-6; D uncertain. Trimming pared 4 bases from V and 6 bases from J, leaving 8 bases between. CDR3 size: 13 residues. Germline V CDR1 and CDR2: SGHRS, YFSETQ. CDR3 DNA: TGCGCCAGCAGCCCCACGGGTAATTCACCCCTCCACTTT. Its protein is CASSPTGNSPLHF.

This chain connects TRBV7-9 to TRBJ2-1; possible D gene TRBD1, 6 bases. The CDR3 loop spans 15 amino acids. Trimming shortened V by 5 bases and J by 1 base, and 12 bases separated the two germline ends. Looked up from germline, CDR1 is SEHNR and CDR2 is FQNEAQ (reference sequence). CDR3 residues: CASSPGVRSYNEQFF. DNA of the CDR3: TGTGCCAGCAGCCCAGGGGTTAGGTCCTACAATGAGCAGTTCTTC.

The rearrangement links TRBV7-9 to TRBJ2-3; D is unresolved. The length of the CDR3 is 11 residues. Germline V lookup: CDR1 SEHNR, CDR2 FQNEAQ (reference sequence). Trimming shortened V by 10 bases and J by 4 bases, and 9 bases separated the two germline ends. The CDR3 DNA is TGTGCCACTGCTGGGTCAGATACGCAGTATTTT. Translation gives CATAGSDTQYF. Full variable domain (outside the CDR3, taken from reference TRBV7-9 and TRBJ2-3): DTGVSQNPRHKITKRGQNVTFRCDPISEHNRLYWYRQTLGQGPEFLTYFQNEAQLEKSRLLSDRFSAERPKGSFSTLEIQRTEQGDSAMYLCATAGSDTQYFGPGTRLTVL.

V and J are TRBV30 and TRBJ1-4; D not resolved. Trimming removed 0 bases at V and 7 bases at J, with 12 bases between. This CDR3 comprises 14 residues. Looked up from germline, CDR1 is GTSNPN and CDR2 is SVGIG (reference sequence). CDR3 sequence: CAWSVGGFGEKLFF. CDR3 bases: TGTGCCTGGAGTGTGGGTGGGTTTGGTGAAAAACTGTTTTTT.

This chain joins TRBV9 and TRBJ1-4; 9 bases align to TRBD1. Trimming at V came to 4 bases and at J to 7 bases, leaving 8 bases not matched to a gene. From germline, CDR1 is SGDLS and CDR2 YYNGEE. The CDR3 sequence is 15 residues long. The CDR3 DNA reads TGTGCCAGCAGCCCCGGGACAGGGAGGGGTGAAAAACTGTTTTTT. Amino acid sequence: CASSPGTGRGEKLFF.

The chain recombines TRBV7-9 with TRBJ2-5, with unresolved D. V lost 5 bases to trimming and J lost 5 bases, with 15 bases between them. Per the germline V gene, CDR1 is SEHNR and CDR2 is FQNEAQ (reference sequence). The length of the CDR3 is 14 residues. The CDR3 is CASSPTGMMETQYF. CDR3 in DNA: TGTGCCAGCAGCCCCACCGGCATGATGGAGACCCAGTACTTC.